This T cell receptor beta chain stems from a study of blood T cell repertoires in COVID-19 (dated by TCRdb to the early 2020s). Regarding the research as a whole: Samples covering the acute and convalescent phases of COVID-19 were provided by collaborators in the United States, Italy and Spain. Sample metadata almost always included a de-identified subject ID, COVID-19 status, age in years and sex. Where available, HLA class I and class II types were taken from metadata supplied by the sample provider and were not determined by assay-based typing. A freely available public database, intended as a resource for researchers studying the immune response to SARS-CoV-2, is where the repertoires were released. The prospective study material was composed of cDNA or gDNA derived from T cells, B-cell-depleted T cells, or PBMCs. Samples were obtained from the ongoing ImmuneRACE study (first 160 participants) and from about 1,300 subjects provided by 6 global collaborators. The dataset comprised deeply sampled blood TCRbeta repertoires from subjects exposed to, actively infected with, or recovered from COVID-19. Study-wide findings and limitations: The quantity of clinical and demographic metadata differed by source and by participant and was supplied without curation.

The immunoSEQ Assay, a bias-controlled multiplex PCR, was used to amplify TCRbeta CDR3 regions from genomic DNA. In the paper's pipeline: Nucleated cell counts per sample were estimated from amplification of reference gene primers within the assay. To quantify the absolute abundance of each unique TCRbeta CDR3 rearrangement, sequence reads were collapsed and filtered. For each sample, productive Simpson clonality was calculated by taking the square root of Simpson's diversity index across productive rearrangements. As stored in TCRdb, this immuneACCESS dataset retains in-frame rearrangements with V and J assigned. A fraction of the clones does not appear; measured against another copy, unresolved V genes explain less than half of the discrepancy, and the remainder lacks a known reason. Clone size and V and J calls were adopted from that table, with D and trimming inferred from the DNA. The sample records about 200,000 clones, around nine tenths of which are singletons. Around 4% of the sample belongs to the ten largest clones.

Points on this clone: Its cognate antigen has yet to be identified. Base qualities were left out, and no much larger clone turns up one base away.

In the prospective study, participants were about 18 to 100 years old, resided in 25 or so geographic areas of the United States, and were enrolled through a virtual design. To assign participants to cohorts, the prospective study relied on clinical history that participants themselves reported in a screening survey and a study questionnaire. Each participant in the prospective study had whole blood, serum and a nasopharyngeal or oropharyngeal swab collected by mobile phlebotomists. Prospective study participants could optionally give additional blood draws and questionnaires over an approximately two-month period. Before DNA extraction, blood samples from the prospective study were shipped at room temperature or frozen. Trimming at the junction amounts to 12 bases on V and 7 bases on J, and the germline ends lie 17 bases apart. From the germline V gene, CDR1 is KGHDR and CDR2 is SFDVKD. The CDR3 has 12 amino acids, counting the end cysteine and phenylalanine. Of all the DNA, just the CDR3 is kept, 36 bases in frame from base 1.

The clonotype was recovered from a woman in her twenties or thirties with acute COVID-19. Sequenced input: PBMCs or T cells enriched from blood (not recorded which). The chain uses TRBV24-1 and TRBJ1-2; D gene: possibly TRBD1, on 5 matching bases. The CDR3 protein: CAAQGSRSGYTF. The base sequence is TGTGCCGCGCAGGGCAGTAGGAGTGGCTACACCTTC.